These T cell receptor beta chains were read from a single sample in a study of CD8+CD57+ T cells in acquired aplastic anemia. TCRdb recomputed calls from the reads with MiXCR, one row per CDR3 protein. The sample contains about 20,000 distinct CDR3 sequences, about 40% of which appear only once. The sequencing sample was made of CD8+CD57+ T cells sorted from PBMCs. Receptors were obtained from a human donor with aplastic anemia. CDR3s include the opening cysteine and the closing phenylalanine or tryptophan. A D gene is named only where the DNA matches it firmly. Part of the rows lack a size; the others show once, few, many or a class for expanded clones.

clone size: many
D gene: -
V gene: TRBV20-1
J gene: TRBJ2-1
CDR3 protein: CSARDFTSSDNEQFF
CDR3 DNA: TGCAGTGCTAGAGATTTTACTAGTTCCGACAATGAGCAGTTCTTC

clone size: few
D gene: -
V gene: TRBV2
J gene: TRBJ2-7
CDR3 protein: CASSDGGAYEQYF
CDR3 DNA: TGTGCCAGCAGTGACGGTGGGGCCTACGAGCAGTACTTC

clone size: few
D gene: TRBD1
V gene: TRBV20-1
J gene: TRBJ2-1
CDR3 protein: CSASTGVNEQFF
CDR3 DNA: TGCAGTGCTAGTACAGGGGTGAATGAGCAGTTCTTC

clone size: few
D gene: -
V gene: TRBV5-1
J gene: TRBJ2-7
CDR3 protein: CASSLEQGLISEQYF
CDR3 DNA: TGCGCCAGCAGCTTGGAGCAGGGATTAATTTCCGAGCAGTACTTC

clone size: many
D gene: TRBD1
V gene: TRBV20-1
J gene: TRBJ2-7
CDR3 protein: CSARAGQGRDEQYF
CDR3 DNA: TGCAGTGCTAGAGCCGGACAGGGGAGAGACGAGCAGTACTTC

clone size: many
D gene: -
V gene: TRBV9
J gene: TRBJ2-7
CDR3 protein: CASSEYRDSYEQYF
CDR3 DNA: TGTGCCAGCAGCGAGTACCGGGATTCCTACGAGCAGTACTTC

clone size: -
D gene: TRBD1
V gene: TRBV7-2
J gene: TRBJ1-3
CDR3 protein: CASSQRQGSSGNTIYF
CDR3 DNA: TGTGCCAGCAGCCAGCGACAGGGATCCTCTGGAAACACCATATATTTT

clone size: few
D gene: -
V gene: TRBV19
J gene: TRBJ1-2
CDR3 protein: CASSTQPETNYGYTF
CDR3 DNA: TGTGCCAGTAGTACTCAGCCAGAGACGAACTATGGCTACACCTTC

clone size: -
D gene: TRBD2
V gene: TRBV11-3
J gene: TRBJ2-7
CDR3 protein: CASSLGLAGVSYEQYF
CDR3 DNA: TGTGCCAGCAGCTTAGGCCTAGCGGGGGTCTCCTACGAGCAGTACTTC

clone size: -
D gene: -
V gene: TRBV5-1
J gene: TRBJ1-1
CDR3 protein: CASSLAGRNTEAFF
CDR3 DNA: TGCGCCAGCAGCTTGGCCGGTCGTAACACTGAAGCTTTCTTT

clone size: -
D gene: -
V gene: TRBV19
J gene: TRBJ2-1
CDR3 protein: CATTRDGTYNEQFF
CDR3 DNA: TGTGCCACCACGAGGGACGGTACCTACAATGAGCAGTTCTTC

clone size: -
D gene: -
V gene: TRBV20-1
J gene: TRBJ1-4
CDR3 protein: CSASEPDSNEKLFF
CDR3 DNA: TGCAGTGCTAGTGAACCGGACAGTAATGAAAAACTGTTTTTT

clone size: few
D gene: -
V gene: TRBV5-1
J gene: TRBJ1-4
CDR3 protein: CASSLAGPNEKLFF
CDR3 DNA: TGCGCCAGCAGCTTAGCGGGTCCGAACGAAAAACTGTTTTTT

clone size: few
D gene: -
V gene: TRBV20-1
J gene: TRBJ2-2
CDR3 protein: CSGRATGELFF
CDR3 DNA: TGCAGTGGCAGGGCCACCGGGGAGCTGTTTTTT

clone size: -
D gene: TRBD2
V gene: TRBV7-3
J gene: TRBJ2-3
CDR3 protein: CASSLVAGGANTQYF
CDR3 DNA: TGTGCCAGCAGCTTGGTAGCGGGAGGTGCTAATACGCAGTATTTT

clone size: few
D gene: TRBD2
V gene: TRBV7-9
J gene: TRBJ2-1
CDR3 protein: CASSLASGGANEQFF
CDR3 DNA: TGTGCCAGCAGCTTAGCCAGCGGGGGGGCAAATGAGCAGTTCTTC

clone size: -
D gene: TRBD1
V gene: TRBV6-6
J gene: TRBJ1-6
CDR3 protein: CASNVPLGQGVNSPLHF
CDR3 DNA: TGTGCCAGCAACGTACCCCTCGGACAGGGGGTTAATTCACCCCTCCACTTT

clone size: few
D gene: TRBD2
V gene: TRBV11-3
J gene: TRBJ2-2
CDR3 protein: CASSTRTSGRNTGELFF
CDR3 DNA: TGTGCCAGCAGCACCAGGACTAGCGGGAGGAACACCGGGGAGCTGTTTTTT

clone size: few
D gene: TRBD1
V gene: TRBV4-2
J gene: TRBJ2-5
CDR3 protein: CASSQGWVGQGETQYF
CDR3 DNA: TGTGCCAGCAGCCAAGGTTGGGTGGGACAGGGGGAGACCCAGTACTTC

clone size: large
D gene: -
V gene: TRBV7-2
J gene: TRBJ1-1
CDR3 protein: CASSWGLDTEAFF
CDR3 DNA: TGTGCCAGCAGCTGGGGTCTCGACACTGAAGCTTTCTTT

clone size: few
D gene: -
V gene: TRBV9
J gene: TRBJ1-2
CDR3 protein: CASSRDTTNYGYTF
CDR3 DNA: TGTGCCAGCAGTCGGGACACCACTAACTATGGCTACACCTTC

clone size: many
D gene: -
V gene: TRBV27
J gene: TRBJ1-2
CDR3 protein: CASSPRGTPHYGYTF
CDR3 DNA: TGTGCCAGCAGTCCGAGGGGGACACCTCACTATGGCTACACCTTC

clone size: many
D gene: -
V gene: TRBV20-1
J gene: TRBJ2-3
CDR3 protein: CSARVNTDTQYF
CDR3 DNA: TGCAGTGCTAGAGTGAACACAGATACGCAGTATTTT

clone size: few
D gene: TRBD1
V gene: TRBV2
J gene: TRBJ2-2
CDR3 protein: CASSEGDRGGNELFF
CDR3 DNA: TGTGCCAGCAGTGAAGGGGACAGAGGGGGTAACGAGCTGTTTTTT

clone size: -
D gene: -
V gene: TRBV5-4
J gene: TRBJ2-7
CDR3 protein: CASSPGWGEDYEQYF
CDR3 DNA: TGTGCCAGCAGCCCTGGATGGGGGGAGGATTACGAGCAGTACTTC

clone size: -
D gene: -
V gene: TRBV10-3
J gene: TRBJ1-5
CDR3 protein: CAISESDWYSNQPQHF
CDR3 DNA: TGTGCCATCAGTGAGTCGGACTGGTATAGCAATCAGCCCCAGCATTTT

clone size: few
D gene: TRBD2
V gene: TRBV10-1
J gene: TRBJ2-1
CDR3 protein: CASSDPGSGVEQFF
CDR3 DNA: TGCGCCAGCAGTGACCCGGGGAGCGGGGTTGAGCAGTTCTTC

clone size: -
D gene: TRBD2
V gene: TRBV6-4
J gene: TRBJ2-1
CDR3 protein: CASSEGTSGDNEQFF
CDR3 DNA: TGTGCCAGCAGTGAAGGGACTAGCGGCGACAATGAGCAGTTCTTC

clone size: -
D gene: -
V gene: TRBV7-9
J gene: TRBJ2-7
CDR3 protein: CASGGAWEQYF
CDR3 DNA: TGTGCCAGCGGGGGGGCGTGGGAGCAGTACTTC

clone size: -
D gene: -
V gene: TRBV7-2
J gene: TRBJ2-3
CDR3 protein: CASSLGVSFRTDTQYF
CDR3 DNA: TGTGCCAGCAGCTTAGGGGTTTCCTTTCGCACAGATACGCAGTATTTT

clone size: -
D gene: -
V gene: TRBV6-2/TRBV6-3
J gene: TRBJ2-5
CDR3 protein: CASSYSRQIVATQYF
CDR3 DNA: TGTGCCAGCAGTTACTCGAGACAAATAGTGGCGACCCAGTACTTC

clone size: -
D gene: -
V gene: TRBV15
J gene: TRBJ2-7
CDR3 protein: CATSRLAESGEQYF
CDR3 DNA: TGTGCCACCAGCCGACTGGCGGAGTCCGGGGAGCAGTACTTC

clone size: -
D gene: -
V gene: TRBV5-4
J gene: TRBJ2-1
CDR3 protein: CASSVYNEQFF
CDR3 DNA: TGTGCCAGCAGCGTATACAATGAGCAGTTCTTC

clone size: -
D gene: -
V gene: TRBV11-1
J gene: TRBJ2-7
CDR3 protein: CASSPRGLVYEQYF
CDR3 DNA: TGTGCCAGCAGCCCGAGGGGGTTGGTCTACGAGCAGTACTTC

clone size: -
D gene: -
V gene: TRBV11-2
J gene: TRBJ1-4
CDR3 protein: CASSLSLNNEKLFF
CDR3 DNA: TGTGCCAGCAGCCTATCCCTTAACAATGAAAAACTGTTTTTT

clone size: -
D gene: -
V gene: TRBV7-9
J gene: TRBJ1-4
CDR3 protein: CASSLASGGYNEKLFF
CDR3 DNA: TGTGCCAGCAGCTTAGCGAGCGGAGGATACAATGAAAAACTGTTTTTT

clone size: -
D gene: TRBD2
V gene: TRBV7-3
J gene: TRBJ2-2
CDR3 protein: CASSKGTSDHTGELFF
CDR3 DNA: TGTGCCAGCAGCAAAGGGACTAGCGACCACACCGGGGAGCTGTTTTTT

clone size: -
D gene: TRBD2
V gene: TRBV27
J gene: TRBJ2-3
CDR3 protein: CASSPIRLAGALGRTDTQYF
CDR3 DNA: TGTGCCAGCAGTCCCATTAGACTAGCGGGGGCCCTAGGGCGCACAGATACGCAGTATTTT

clone size: many
D gene: TRBD2
V gene: TRBV6-2/TRBV6-3
J gene: TRBJ2-7
CDR3 protein: CASQTSGTLSEQYF
CDR3 DNA: TGTGCCAGCCAGACTAGCGGGACCTTGAGCGAGCAGTACTTC

clone size: few
D gene: -
V gene: TRBV10-3
J gene: TRBJ2-5
CDR3 protein: CAIGGRGGQETQYF
CDR3 DNA: TGTGCCATCGGTGGACGGGGTGGTCAAGAGACCCAGTACTTC